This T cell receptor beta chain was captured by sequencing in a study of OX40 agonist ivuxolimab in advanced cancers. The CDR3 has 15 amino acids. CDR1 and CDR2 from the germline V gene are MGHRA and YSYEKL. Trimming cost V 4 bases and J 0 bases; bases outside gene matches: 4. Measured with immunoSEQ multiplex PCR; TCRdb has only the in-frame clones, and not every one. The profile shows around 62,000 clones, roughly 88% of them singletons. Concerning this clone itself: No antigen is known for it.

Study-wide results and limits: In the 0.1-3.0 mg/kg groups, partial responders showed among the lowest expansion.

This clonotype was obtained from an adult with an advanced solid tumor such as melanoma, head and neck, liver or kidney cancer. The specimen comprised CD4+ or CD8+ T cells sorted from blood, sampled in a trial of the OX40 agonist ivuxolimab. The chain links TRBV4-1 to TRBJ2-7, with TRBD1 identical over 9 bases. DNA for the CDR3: TGCGCCAGCAGCCCCGGGGACAGGGTCTCCTACGAGCAGTACTTC. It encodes CASSPGDRVSYEQYF.